These 6 T cell receptor beta chains were sequenced from one sample in a study of T cell responses to AZD1222 COVID-19 vaccine. Some clones are missing from TCRdb's copy, which holds only in-frame ones; the method was immunoSEQ multiplex PCR. Among tens of thousands of clones listed, around 80% were seen once. The source was peripheral blood, collected on day 0 of AZD1222 vaccination. Receptors were obtained from an adult in good health.

The chain uses TRBV14 and TRBJ2-3; TRBD2 matches 12 bases. V gave up 2 bases and J gave up 5 bases; unmatched junction bases: 5. This CDR3 region has 16 residues. Per germline, CDR1 SGHDN and CDR2 FVKESK. The CDR3 DNA is TGTGCCAGCAGCCAACTAGCGGGAGGGCCCCAAGATACGCAGTATTTT. Protein sequence: CASSQLAGGPQDTQYF. Full variable domain (missing parts from reference TRBV14 and TRBJ2-3): EAGVTQFPSHSVIEKGQTVTLRCDPISGHDNLYWYRRVMGKEIKFLLHFVKESKQDESGMPNNRFLAERTGGTYSTLKVQPAELEDSGVYFCASSQLAGGPQDTQYFGPGTRLTVL.

This clone occurred once. The CDR3 DNA sequence: TGTGCCAGCAGCTTAGCGCCAGGGTGGGACACTGAAGCTTTCTTT. Encoded protein: CASSLAPGWDTEAFF. The chain combines TRBV7-2 with TRBJ1-1, with D maybe TRBD1 (5 bases). In germline, CDR1 is SGHTA, CDR2 FQGNSA. The CDR3 spans 15 residues. Trimming cost V 0 bases and J 3 bases, with 11 bases left between them.

The V gene is TRBV6-6, the J gene TRBJ1-1, with 9 bases fitting TRBD1. V trimming: 7 bases; J trimming: 5 bases; junction bases outside the gene matches: 8. The CDR3 covers 14 residues. CDR1 is MNHNY and CDR2 is SVGAGI in the germline V gene (reference sequence). CDR3: CASIRRGQGTEAFF. In nucleotides, the CDR3 is TGTGCCAGCATTCGCCGGGGACAGGGAACTGAAGCTTTCTTT.

This clone was observed a few times. The V call is TRBV6-5, the J call TRBJ1-2; TRBD1 matches at 9 bases. Germline lookup yields CDR1 MNHEY and CDR2 SVGAGI. The CDR3 runs to 12 residues. Unmatched junction bases numbered 4, after V lost 6 bases and J lost 8 bases. CDR3 loop: CASRRTGVGYTF. The CDR3 bases are TGTGCCAGCAGGAGGACAGGGGTGGGCTACACCTTC.

This clone was seen a single time. This sequence joins TRBV27 and TRBJ1-4, with D perhaps TRBD1 (6 bases). V was pared by 3 bases and J by 7 bases, with 12 bases between. Germline CDR1 is MNHEY and CDR2 is SMNVEV (reference sequence). The CDR3 length is 14 residues. The CDR3 nucleotides read TGTGCCAGCAGTTTTTCGGGGGCGGTTGAAAAACTGTTTTTT. This codes for CASSFSGAVEKLFF.

This clone was recorded only once. The chain joins TRBV15 to TRBJ2-1, with TRBD2 identical over 10 bases. The CDR3 has 16 amino acids. Germline V lookup: CDR1 LNHNV, CDR2 YYDKDF (reference sequence). With 2 bases clipped from V and 7 bases from J, the junction kept 8 bases outside the gene matches. CDR3 protein: CATSRRTSGTGNEQFF. The CDR3 DNA is TGTGCCACCAGCAGACGTACTAGCGGGACCGGAAATGAGCAGTTCTTC.